This entry concerns a single T cell receptor beta chain. Its antigen is unidentified. This record belongs to a study of lymphopenia after photon versus proton radiotherapy. Study-wide findings and caveats: Post-nadir TCR diversity decline inversely tracked overall survival among those who died. After lymphocyte nadir, photon-treated repertoires showed oligoclonal expansion, especially CD8+ Temra. Relative stability marked proton patients; photon patients lost diversity and naive cells. Better survival with proton therapy was suggested as possible, not demonstrated.

Assay: immunoSEQ multiplex PCR; the TCRdb copy retains only in-frame clones and omits some. The sample lists 15,000 to 20,000 clones; roughly 86% were seen once. The sequence came from a woman in her forties or fifties with pancreatic cancer. This sample comprised peripheral blood, obtained from a patient treated with photon-based radiotherapy.

CDR3 amino acids: CASSLLGDAEQYF. Written as DNA, the CDR3 is TGTGCCAGCAGTTTATTAGGAGACGCCGAGCAGTACTTC. V is TRBV28 and J is TRBJ2-7, with no clear D. Trimming removed 1 base at V and 6 bases at J, with 10 bases between. Germline lookup yields CDR1 MDHEN and CDR2 SYDVKM. The CDR3 runs 13 residues. Full variable domain (outside the CDR3, taken from reference TRBV28 and TRBJ2-7): DVKVTQSSRYLVKRTGEKVFLECVQDMDHENMFWYRQDPGLGLRLIYFSYDVKMKEKGDIPEGYSVSREKKERFSLILESASTNQTSMYLCASSLLGDAEQYFGPGTRLTVT.